Presented here are 27 T cell receptor beta chains from one specimen sequenced in a study of T cells in Graves' hyperthyroidism and ophthalmopathy. Amplification of TCR beta CDR3 regions was performed using RNA transcripts as template. Researchers ran a first-round RT-PCR on the TCR CDR3 using the HTBI primer set. From the multiplex PCR reads, TCRdb called clonotypes with MiXCR, one entry per CDR3 protein. This table has about 110,000 distinct CDR3 sequences, roughly 15% appearing once. What was sequenced was blood. These receptors all stem from a woman aged 50 to 60 with Graves' hyperthyroidism.

In this sample, this clonotype is medium-sized (0.01 to 0.1%). This chain uses TRBV11-2 with TRBJ2-1, with a possible D match to TRBD2 (5 bases). Trimming left V 4 bases short and J 4 bases short, with 17 bases between. This CDR3 has 16 residues. CDR1 and CDR2 from the germline V gene are SGHAT and FQNNGV. In nucleotides, the CDR3 is TGTGCCAGCAGCTGGTCGGCGGGCAATACGTACAATGAGCAGTTCTTC. It translates to CASSWSAGNTYNEQFF.

This clonotype was seen repeatedly, ten times or more. V usage is TRBV2 and J usage is TRBJ2-1, with D unclear. The V end was cut by 3 bases, the J end by 15 bases, with 12 bases between. The CDR3 loop spans 11 amino acids. The germline V gene has CDR1 SNHLY and CDR2 FYNNEI. CDR3 DNA sequence: TGTGCCAGCAGTGAGGTCCAAAGTCCGTTCTTC. Translation: CASSEVQSPFF.

This clonotype turned up a few times. The chain combines TRBV9 with TRBJ2-1; 8 bases line up with TRBD2. Per germline, CDR1 SGDLS and CDR2 YYNGEE. The CDR3 runs to 19 residues. V lost 0 bases to trimming and J lost 5 bases; unmatched junction nucleotides: 16. The CDR3 bases are TGTGCCAGCAGCGTAGATCGGGGGGGGGCGAAGCGGTCCCACAATGAGCAGTTCTTC. This gives the protein CASSVDRGGAKRSHNEQFF.

This clonotype was recorded many times. The J gene is TRBJ1-2, the V gene TRBV10-3; the D is unclear. Germline CDR1 reads ENHRY; CDR2 reads SYGVKD. The CDR3 consists of 13 residues. The ends were cut back, 2 bases at V and 4 bases at J, with 8 bases in the middle. Here the CDR3 reads CAISEAAPYGYTF. CDR3 DNA: TGTGCCATCAGTGAGGCGGCTCCCTATGGCTACACCTTC.

This clonotype was observed many times. The rearrangement links TRBV7-8 to TRBJ1-4, with D hard to call. CDR1 is SGHVS and CDR2 is FQNEAQ in the germline V gene. The V gene lost 5 bases and the J gene lost 4 bases, with 11 bases spanning the gap. This CDR3 region has 14 residues. The CDR3 reads CASSPREINEKLFF. As DNA, the CDR3 is TGTGCCAGCAGCCCAAGGGAGATTAATGAAAAACTGTTTTTT.

This clonotype came up many times. The rearrangement joins TRBV14 to TRBJ2-1; possibly TRBD2 for D (5 bases). Germline values: CDR1 SGHDN, CDR2 FVKESK. The ends were cut back, 1 base at V and 2 bases at J, with 12 bases in the middle. The CDR3 is 16 residues long. The CDR3 DNA follows: TGTGCCAGCAGCCAAGGCGTCCTAGCCACCTACAATGAGCAGTTCTTC. It translates to CASSQGVLATYNEQFF.

This clonotype was seen many times. The chain is built from TRBV25-1 and TRBJ2-5; possible D gene TRBD2, 5 bases. CDR1 is MGHDK and CDR2 is SYGVNS in the germline V gene. The ends were cut back, 1 base at V and 3 bases at J, with 12 bases in the middle. This CDR3 has 15 amino acids. The CDR3 loop reads CASSELLRREETQYF. CDR3 sequence (DNA): TGTGCCAGCAGTGAATTGTTAAGGCGGGAAGAGACCCAGTACTTC.

The table lists this clonotype with many counts. The chain has TRBV20-1 and TRBJ2-4; D perhaps matches TRBD1 (6 bases). The CDR3 extends over 16 amino acids. Germline loops: CDR1 DFQATT, CDR2 SNEGSKA (reference sequence). V lost 3 bases, J lost 3 bases, and 18 bases lay in between. The CDR3 is CSASGLGADVKNIQYF. The CDR3 coding sequence is TGCAGTGCTAGTGGCCTGGGGGCGGACGTCAAAAACATTCAGTACTTC.

The table lists this clonotype with many counts. This sequence joins TRBV6-1 and TRBJ1-5; D unclear. CDR1 and CDR2 from the germline V gene are MNHNS and SASEGT. The CDR3 totals 15 residues. Trimming left V 5 bases short and J 0 bases short, with 11 bases between. DNA for the CDR3: TGTGCCAGCAGTAAGTTTTCATATAGCAATCAGCCCCAGCATTTT. It translates to CASSKFSYSNQPQHF.

V is TRBV7-2 and J is TRBJ2-5; tentative D call: TRBD1 (6 bases). CDR1 and CDR2 (germline): SGHTA, FQGNSA. The CDR3 contains 12 residues. The germline V and J ends were trimmed by 0 bases and 9 bases, with 8 bases remaining between them. CDR3 sequence reads: CASSLAQGPQYF. Written as DNA, the CDR3 is TGTGCCAGCAGCTTAGCGCAGGGGCCCCAGTACTTC.

This clonotype appeared many times. The chain carries TRBV5-1 and TRBJ2-2; D gene uncertain. With 0 bases removed from V and 7 bases from J, the gap between germline ends came to 4 bases. The CDR3 is 12 residues long. Germline CDR1 and CDR2: SGHRS and YFSETQ. The CDR3 spells CASSLGDGELFF. In DNA, the CDR3 is TGCGCCAGCAGCTTGGGGGACGGGGAGCTGTTTTTT.

This clonotype was seen a handful of times. A much larger clone lies a single base off, so this may be a read error. The genes are TRBV20-1 and TRBJ2-1; D might be TRBD2 (5 bases). CDR1 and CDR2 from the germline V gene are DFQATT and SNEGSKA (reference sequence). This CDR3 region has 14 residues. The CDR3 DNA reads as TGCAGTGGGACGGACTTGAGCTCCTACAATGAGCAGCTCTTC. It encodes CSGTDLSSYNEQLF.

This clonotype was seen many times. The rearrangement uses TRBV27 and TRBJ1-1; D is ambiguous. V was cut by 2 bases and J by 2 bases, with 6 bases left in between. The CDR3 spans 13 residues. Per germline, CDR1 MNHEY and CDR2 SMNVEV (reference sequence). CDR3 protein: CASSLSRNTEAFF. CDR3 sequence (DNA): TGTGCCAGCAGTTTAAGCAGAAACACTGAAGCTTTCTTT.

This clonotype came up many times. The chain carries TRBV20-1 and TRBJ2-7; D perhaps matches TRBD1 (5 bases). Per germline, CDR1 DFQATT and CDR2 SNEGSKA (reference sequence). Trimming shortened V by 7 bases and J by 1 base, and 11 bases separated the two germline ends. The CDR3 contains 12 residues. The CDR3 DNA reads TGCAGTGTTGAAGACAGATCCTACGAGCAGTACTTC. As protein: CSVEDRSYEQYF.

V gene TRBV7-9 combines with J gene TRBJ2-4; TRBD1 matches at 9 bases. The germline V gene has CDR1 SEHNR and CDR2 FQNEAQ (reference sequence). V lost 3 bases, J lost 0 bases, and 6 bases stayed unmatched. The CDR3 totals 17 residues. The CDR3 reads CASSLRTGDGAKNIQYF. The CDR3 DNA reads as TGTGCCAGCAGCTTGCGGACAGGGGATGGAGCCAAAAACATTCAGTACTTC.

The sample holds many counts of this clonotype. The chain carries TRBV5-5 and TRBJ2-5, with TRBD1 matching over 8 bases. In germline, CDR1 is SGHKS, CDR2 YYEKEE (reference sequence). This CDR3 has 14 amino acids. The V and J ends lost 4 bases and 5 bases, in that order; junction bases with no gene match: 7. Here the CDR3 reads CASSRVQGAETQYF. The CDR3 bases are TGTGCCAGCAGCCGGGTTCAGGGGGCCGAGACCCAGTACTTC. Combining the CDR3 with reference TRBV5-5 and TRBJ2-5 gives the whole variable domain DAGVTQSPTHLIKTRGQQVTLRCSPISGHKSVSWYQQVLGQGPQFIFQYYEKEERGRGNFPDRFSARQFPNYSSELNVNALLLGDSALYLCASSRVQGAETQYFGPGTRLLVL.

This clonotype showed up many times. The chain recombines TRBV6-5 with TRBJ2-5, with 8 bases matching TRBD1. The CDR3 runs to 16 residues. The germline gives CDR1 MNHEY, CDR2 SVGAGI. Trimming took 0 bases from V and 3 from J; bases not matched to a gene: 6. In nucleotides, the CDR3 is TGTGCCAGCAGTTACTCGACACAGGGGGGCGAAGAGACCCAGTACTTC. Translation gives CASSYSTQGGEETQYF.

The chain uses TRBV11-2 and TRBJ2-3; 15 bases match TRBD2. There are 17 residues in the CDR3. Germline CDR1 reads SGHAT; CDR2 reads FQNNGV. Trimming at V came to 4 bases and at J to 6 bases, leaving 8 bases not matched to a gene. The CDR3 DNA reads as TGTGCCAGCAGCTCGGGACTAGCGGGAGGCCCTCGGGATACGCAGTATTTT. Translating gives CASSSGLAGGPRDTQYF.

This clonotype was seen many times. V gene TRBV20-1 combines with J gene TRBJ1-1; D ambiguous. The CDR3 consists of 13 residues. The ends were cut back, 6 bases at V and 3 bases at J, with 14 bases in the middle. From germline, CDR1 is DFQATT and CDR2 SNEGSKA (reference sequence). The CDR3 is CSASSNHHTEAFF. The CDR3 nucleotides read TGCAGTGCCTCAAGCAACCACCACACTGAAGCTTTCTTT.

This clonotype was detected many times. The rearrangement links TRBV7-9 to TRBJ1-3; D gene unclear. With 1 base removed from V and 0 bases from J, the gap between germline ends came to 10 bases. Per germline, CDR1 SEHNR and CDR2 FQNEAQ (reference sequence). CDR3 size: 16 residues. CDR3 DNA: TGTGCCAGCAGCTTAGACTCCCTCCGCTCTGGAAACACCATATATTTT. It yields the protein CASSLDSLRSGNTIYF.

This clonotype was detected many times. The rearrangement uses TRBV28 and TRBJ2-3; the match to TRBD1 covers 8 bases. V lost 4 bases to trimming and J lost 0 bases; unmatched junction nucleotides: 9. Germline V lookup: CDR1 MDHEN, CDR2 SYDVKM. The CDR3 totals 17 residues. CDR3 sequence: CASSSPAGQDSTDTQYF. As DNA, the CDR3 is TGTGCCAGCAGTTCCCCCGCGGGACAGGATAGCACAGATACGCAGTATTTT.

This clonotype was counted ten times or more. This chain uses TRBV28 with TRBJ1-5; D ambiguous. The CDR3 has 12 amino acids. The ends were cut back, 10 bases at V and 6 bases at J, with 13 bases in the middle. Germline CDR1 and CDR2: MDHEN and SYDVKM. CDR3: CATSSGRQPQHF. Written as DNA, the CDR3 is TGTGCCACCAGCTCCGGACGTCAGCCCCAGCATTTT.

This clonotype was picked up many times. The V and J genes are TRBV3-1 and TRBJ2-7; 13 bases are shared with TRBD2. CDR1 is LGHDT and CDR2 is YNNKEL in the germline V gene (reference sequence). This CDR3 has 15 amino acids. V shed 10 bases and J 2 bases; nucleotides not matched to a gene: 8. In DNA, the CDR3 is TGTGCCACCCAACGCGGGACTAGCGGGGCCTACGAGCAGTACTTC. This translates into CATQRGTSGAYEQYF.

The chain links TRBV13 to TRBJ2-1, with 8 bases that match TRBD2. CDR1 is PRHDT, CDR2 FYEKMQ, per germline (reference sequence). V trimming: 1 base; J trimming: 8 bases; junction bases outside the gene matches: 16. The length of the CDR3 is 18 residues. The CDR3 DNA sequence: TGTGCCAGCAGCTTAGCAGAGACTAGCGTCAGAGGTTGGGATGAGCAGTTCTTC. This gives the protein CASSLAETSVRGWDEQFF.

A few counts support this clonotype. The chain employs TRBV4-2 and TRBJ2-1; possible D gene TRBD2, 5 bases. The CDR3 sequence is 13 residues long. Germline V gives CDR1 LGHNA, CDR2 YNFKEQ. Deletions cut 2 bases from V and 8 bases from J, with 10 bases between. DNA of the CDR3: TGTGCCAGCAGCCAAACCCTAGCCGATGAGCAGTTCTTC. Amino acid sequence: CASSQTLADEQFF.

This clonotype was detected many times. The rearrangement uses TRBV6-1 and TRBJ2-1, with TRBD2 matching over 8 bases. This CDR3 spans 15 amino acids. Germline CDR1 reads MNHNS; CDR2 reads SASEGT. V trimming: 5 bases; J trimming: 2 bases; junction bases outside the gene matches: 5. This chain's CDR3 is CASSSLAVPYNEQFF. The CDR3 DNA reads as TGTGCCAGCAGTTCACTAGCGGTGCCCTACAATGAGCAGTTCTTC.

This rearrangement joins TRBV7-2 to TRBJ2-5, with D tentatively TRBD1 (5 bases). The ends were cut back, 2 bases at V and 2 bases at J, with 12 bases in the middle. Germline values: CDR1 SGHTA, CDR2 FQGNSA. This CDR3 has 15 residues. CDR3 DNA sequence: TGTGCCAGCAGCTTACCCCTGGGGCTGCAAGAGACCCAGTACTTC. Encoded protein: CASSLPLGLQETQYF.